This T cell receptor beta chain was captured in a study of T cells in localized non-small cell lung cancer. Study-wide findings and caveats: Density of T cells in blood, when higher, went with longer overall survival.

Comments on this clone: Its antigen is not identified.

The protocol was immunoSEQ multiplex PCR, while the TCRdb copy is restricted to in-frame clones and leaves out a portion. This repertoire shows 7,700 or so clones, around 92% found once; its top ten account for about 4.5%. This CDR3 region has 15 residues. Germline CDR1 and CDR2: LGHNT and FRNRAP. Trimming cost V 1 base and J 3 bases, with 13 bases left between them. The sequence was collected from a male donor aged 60 or over with stage II lung adenocarcinoma. This rearrangement joins TRBV12-5 to TRBJ2-7, with D tentatively TRBD2 (6 bases). The sequencing here drew on peripheral blood mononuclear cells, taken before any cancer treatment. The CDR3 sequence: CASGLGDGGFYEQYF. The CDR3 nucleotides are TGTGCTAGTGGTTTGGGCGACGGGGGATTCTACGAGCAGTACTTC.